This is a list of T cell receptor beta chains from one sample in a study of T-cell reconstitution after alpha-beta-depleted transplantation in children. TCRdb re-called the PCR reads through MiXCR, storing one row per CDR3 protein. Counted here are about 400,000 distinct CDR3 sequences, just over 20% occurring once; the ten biggest clones make up 3.5% to 4%. Sequencing used PBMCs from the stem cell graft donor, obtained from the stem cell graft. Receptors were obtained from a human donor who donated a stem cell graft to a child with acute myeloid leukemia. Both conserved end residues are part of each CDR3. D genes are given only for firm matches. Clone size is stated in some rows and not others, as once, few, many or a class when expanded.

clone_size: -
j_call: TRBJ2-7
d_call: -
v_call: TRBV6-5
cdr3_length: 14
cdr3_nt: TGTGCCAGCAGTTTCGGGCCCAGGGCCTACGAGCAGTACTTC
cdr3_aa: CASSFGPRAYEQYF

clone_size: -
j_call: TRBJ1-4
d_call: TRBD1
v_call: TRBV14
cdr3_length: 14
cdr3_nt: TGTGCCAGCAGCCTTCGACAGGGGAAGGAAAAACTGTTTTTT
cdr3_aa: CASSLRQGKEKLFF

clone_size: few
j_call: TRBJ2-2
d_call: TRBD2
v_call: TRBV20-1
cdr3_length: 14
cdr3_nt: TGCAGTGCTATGGGCGGGAGGTCGGCCGGGGAGCTGTTTTTT
cdr3_aa: CSAMGGRSAGELFF

clone_size: -
j_call: TRBJ2-1
d_call: TRBD2
v_call: TRBV27
cdr3_length: 15
cdr3_nt: TGTGCCAGGGAAATAGCGGGAGTTCCCTACAATGAGCAGTTCTTC
cdr3_aa: CAREIAGVPYNEQFF

clone_size: many
j_call: TRBJ2-3
d_call: TRBD2
v_call: TRBV20-1
cdr3_length: 15
cdr3_nt: TGCAGTGCTAGCGAAAGCGGGAGGTACACAGATACGCAGTATTTT
cdr3_aa: CSASESGRYTDTQYF

clone_size: -
j_call: TRBJ2-1
d_call: -
v_call: TRBV18
cdr3_length: 14
cdr3_nt: TGTGCCAGCTCCGAACTAGCAGTATACAATGAGCAGTTCTTC
cdr3_aa: CASSELAVYNEQFF

clone_size: many
j_call: TRBJ2-7
d_call: TRBD2
v_call: TRBV20-1
cdr3_length: 13
cdr3_nt: TGCAGTGCTAGGAGGCTAGCGGGTTACGAGCAGTACTTC
cdr3_aa: CSARRLAGYEQYF

clone_size: -
j_call: TRBJ2-1
d_call: -
v_call: TRBV7-9
cdr3_length: 14
cdr3_nt: TGTGCCAGCAGCCTTCGGGACCTATACAATGAGCAGTTCTTC
cdr3_aa: CASSLRDLYNEQFF

clone_size: -
j_call: TRBJ2-2
d_call: -
v_call: TRBV20-1
cdr3_length: 16
cdr3_nt: TGCAGTGCTAGAGACACCAGGGATTTCAACACCGGGGAGCTGTTTTTT
cdr3_aa: CSARDTRDFNTGELFF

clone_size: many
j_call: TRBJ1-1
d_call: -
v_call: TRBV12-3/TRBV12-4
cdr3_length: 13
cdr3_nt: TGTGCCAGCAGCATAACACCGAACACTGAAGCTTTCTTT
cdr3_aa: CASSITPNTEAFF

clone_size: -
j_call: TRBJ1-1
d_call: TRBD1
v_call: TRBV12-3/TRBV12-4
cdr3_length: 13
cdr3_nt: TGTGCCAGCAGCAGGAGCCTTACAGGGGCTTTTTTCTTT
cdr3_aa: CASSRSLTGAFFF

clone_size: many
j_call: TRBJ2-1
d_call: -
v_call: TRBV29-1
cdr3_length: 13
cdr3_nt: TGCAGCGTTTCTCCCCTGCTTACGGTAGAGCAGTTCTTC
cdr3_aa: CSVSPLLTVEQFF

clone_size: few
j_call: TRBJ2-6
d_call: -
v_call: TRBV15
cdr3_length: 13
cdr3_nt: TGTGCCACCAGAAAGGGCGGGGCCAACGTCCTGACTTTC
cdr3_aa: CATRKGGANVLTF

clone_size: few
j_call: TRBJ2-1
d_call: -
v_call: TRBV27
cdr3_length: 14
cdr3_nt: TGTGCCAGCAGCGGGGGAGGTGACTACAATGAGCAGTTCTTC
cdr3_aa: CASSGGGDYNEQFF

clone_size: few
j_call: TRBJ2-5
d_call: TRBD1
v_call: TRBV12-3/TRBV12-4
cdr3_length: 14
cdr3_nt: TGTGCCAGCAGTCCTCGGACAGGGAGAAGGACCCAGTACTTC
cdr3_aa: CASSPRTGRRTQYF

clone_size: few
j_call: TRBJ2-1
d_call: -
v_call: TRBV21-1
cdr3_length: 16
cdr3_nt: TGTGCCAGCAGCAAAGGCGATAGCGGGGCCTACAATGAGCAGTTCTTC
cdr3_aa: CASSKGDSGAYNEQFF

clone_size: -
j_call: TRBJ2-7
d_call: -
v_call: TRBV28
cdr3_length: 15
cdr3_nt: TGTGCCAGCAGTGCGACCCTGGGGGCCCTCTACGAGCAGTACTTC
cdr3_aa: CASSATLGALYEQYF

clone_size: -
j_call: TRBJ1-2
d_call: -
v_call: TRBV5-1
cdr3_length: 12
cdr3_nt: TGCGCCAGCAGCTTGGAGGACAACGGCTACACCTTC
cdr3_aa: CASSLEDNGYTF

clone_size: -
j_call: TRBJ2-1
d_call: TRBD2
v_call: TRBV7-9
cdr3_length: 17
cdr3_nt: TGTGCCAGCAGCTTAACTATAGGGACGGGGGGGAACAATGAGCAGTTCTTC
cdr3_aa: CASSLTIGTGGNNEQFF

clone_size: -
j_call: TRBJ2-3
d_call: -
v_call: TRBV15
cdr3_length: 14
cdr3_nt: TGTGCCACCAGCAGAGTGAGTCCGTCAGATACGCAGTATTTT
cdr3_aa: CATSRVSPSDTQYF

clone_size: once
j_call: TRBJ2-1
d_call: TRBD2
v_call: TRBV7-9
cdr3_length: 16
cdr3_nt: TGTGCCAGCAGCTTGTTAACCGGGACTATCTACAATGAGCAGTTCTTC
cdr3_aa: CASSLLTGTIYNEQFF

clone_size: -
j_call: TRBJ2-2
d_call: -
v_call: TRBV5-1
cdr3_length: 15
cdr3_nt: TGCGCCAGCAGCACGACCGGGAGAAACACCGGGGAGCTGTTTTTT
cdr3_aa: CASSTTGRNTGELFF

clone_size: many
j_call: TRBJ1-3
d_call: -
v_call: TRBV12-3/TRBV12-4
cdr3_length: 14
cdr3_nt: TGTGCCAGCAGGCCGAACGGCTCTGGAAACACCATATATTTT
cdr3_aa: CASRPNGSGNTIYF

clone_size: few
j_call: TRBJ2-7
d_call: TRBD2
v_call: TRBV28
cdr3_length: 15
cdr3_nt: TGTGCCAGCACTGCTCGGACTAGCGGGAGCTACGAGCAGTACTTC
cdr3_aa: CASTARTSGSYEQYF

clone_size: -
j_call: TRBJ2-3
d_call: TRBD2
v_call: TRBV4-1
cdr3_length: 14
cdr3_nt: TGCGCCAGCAGCCAGGGACTAGCTCTGGATACGCAGTATTTT
cdr3_aa: CASSQGLALDTQYF

clone_size: few
j_call: TRBJ1-1
d_call: -
v_call: TRBV12-3/TRBV12-4
cdr3_length: 16
cdr3_nt: TGTGCCAGCAGCCCTGGGGGACACTACCTGAACACTGAAGCTTTCTTT
cdr3_aa: CASSPGGHYLNTEAFF

clone_size: -
j_call: TRBJ1-4
d_call: -
v_call: TRBV12-3/TRBV12-4
cdr3_length: 14
cdr3_nt: TGTGCCAGCAGTTTGCGGGGTGATAATGAAAAACTGTTTTTT
cdr3_aa: CASSLRGDNEKLFF

clone_size: -
j_call: TRBJ2-1
d_call: TRBD1
v_call: TRBV5-1
cdr3_length: 16
cdr3_nt: TGCGCCAGCAGGTCGACAGGGGGCGATCCCTACAATGAGCAGTTCTTC
cdr3_aa: CASRSTGGDPYNEQFF

clone_size: -
j_call: TRBJ2-7
d_call: -
v_call: TRBV7-9
cdr3_length: 15
cdr3_nt: TGTGCCAGCAGCGTAAACAGGGGGGGGTACTACGAGCAGTACTTC
cdr3_aa: CASSVNRGGYYEQYF

clone_size: -
j_call: TRBJ2-1
d_call: TRBD2
v_call: TRBV10-3
cdr3_length: 15
cdr3_nt: TGTGCCACAACGGGACTAGCGGGAGAGGGCAATGAGCAGTTCTTC
cdr3_aa: CATTGLAGEGNEQFF

clone_size: -
j_call: TRBJ1-2
d_call: TRBD1
v_call: TRBV29-1
cdr3_length: 14
cdr3_nt: TGCAGCGCATGGCGGGACAGGGTCTCCTATGGCTACACCTTC
cdr3_aa: CSAWRDRVSYGYTF

clone_size: -
j_call: TRBJ2-3
d_call: -
v_call: TRBV29-1
cdr3_length: 14
cdr3_nt: TGCAGCGTTGGTGGGAGAGTCGGCACAGATACGCAGTATTTT
cdr3_aa: CSVGGRVGTDTQYF

clone_size: -
j_call: TRBJ2-1
d_call: TRBD2
v_call: TRBV30
cdr3_length: 15
cdr3_nt: TGTGCCTGGAGTCCGACTAGCGGGAGTCTTGGTGAGCAGTTCTTC
cdr3_aa: CAWSPTSGSLGEQFF

clone_size: few
j_call: TRBJ2-7
d_call: -
v_call: TRBV4-1
cdr3_length: 14
cdr3_nt: TGCGCCAGCAGCCAAGAGTCACGGCAGGACGAGCAGTACTTC
cdr3_aa: CASSQESRQDEQYF

clone_size: -
j_call: TRBJ2-1
d_call: -
v_call: TRBV6-2/TRBV6-3
cdr3_length: 13
cdr3_nt: TGTGCCAGCAGCCCGAAAGAATACAATGAGCAGTTCTTC
cdr3_aa: CASSPKEYNEQFF

clone_size: few
j_call: TRBJ1-2
d_call: -
v_call: TRBV20-1
cdr3_length: 10
cdr3_nt: TGCAGTGCTTGGTCCTATGGCTACACCTTC
cdr3_aa: CSAWSYGYTF

clone_size: -
j_call: TRBJ2-3
d_call: TRBD2
v_call: TRBV7-3
cdr3_length: 14
cdr3_nt: TGTGCCAGCAGCTTAAAAGCGGGAGCAGATACGCAGTATTTT
cdr3_aa: CASSLKAGADTQYF

clone_size: many
j_call: TRBJ2-5
d_call: -
v_call: TRBV10-3
cdr3_length: 13
cdr3_nt: TGTGCCATCAGTGAGTCGGCGGAAGAGACCCAGTACTTC
cdr3_aa: CAISESAEETQYF

clone_size: -
j_call: TRBJ2-3
d_call: -
v_call: TRBV28
cdr3_length: 17
cdr3_nt: TGTGCCAGCAGTGGGGAAACAAGGCTAGATTTGGCAGATACGCAGTATTTT
cdr3_aa: CASSGETRLDLADTQYF

clone_size: -
j_call: TRBJ2-1
d_call: TRBD2
v_call: TRBV27
cdr3_length: 13
cdr3_nt: TGTGCCAGCAGACTGCACCGGGGGGATGAGCAGTTCTTC
cdr3_aa: CASRLHRGDEQFF

clone_size: few
j_call: TRBJ2-3
d_call: -
v_call: TRBV25-1
cdr3_length: 13
cdr3_nt: TGTGCCAGCAGTGAATTGACAGGCGGAACGCAGTATTTT
cdr3_aa: CASSELTGGTQYF

clone_size: -
j_call: TRBJ2-1
d_call: TRBD2
v_call: TRBV10-3
cdr3_length: 12
cdr3_nt: TGTGCCATCAGTGAATCGACTAGCGGAGGTTCCTTC
cdr3_aa: CAISESTSGGSF

clone_size: many
j_call: TRBJ2-7
d_call: -
v_call: TRBV15
cdr3_length: 14
cdr3_nt: TGTGCCACCAGCAGAGAAGGGGGAGCCAACGAGCAGTACTTC
cdr3_aa: CATSREGGANEQYF

clone_size: few
j_call: TRBJ1-2
d_call: -
v_call: TRBV5-1
cdr3_length: 15
cdr3_nt: TGCGCCAGCAGCTTGGGGGGGGCTACGAACTATGGCTACACCTTC
cdr3_aa: CASSLGGATNYGYTF

clone_size: few
j_call: TRBJ1-2
d_call: TRBD1
v_call: TRBV6-1
cdr3_length: 14
cdr3_nt: TGTGCCAGCAGTCCGGGACAGCAAAACTATGGCTACACCTTC
cdr3_aa: CASSPGQQNYGYTF

clone_size: -
j_call: TRBJ2-2
d_call: -
v_call: TRBV18
cdr3_length: 15
cdr3_nt: TGTGCCAGCTCACCTCTCGGCGGTTACACCGGGGAGCTGTTTTTT
cdr3_aa: CASSPLGGYTGELFF

clone_size: many
j_call: TRBJ2-7
d_call: TRBD2
v_call: TRBV5-5
cdr3_length: 14
cdr3_nt: TGTGCCAGCAGCTTGGTCGGGAGGGCCTACGAGCAGTACTTC
cdr3_aa: CASSLVGRAYEQYF

clone_size: few
j_call: TRBJ1-1
d_call: TRBD1
v_call: TRBV29-1
cdr3_length: 14
cdr3_nt: TGCAGCGCAGAAGGACAGGGTTCGAACACTGAAGCTTTCTTT
cdr3_aa: CSAEGQGSNTEAFF

clone_size: -
j_call: TRBJ2-3
d_call: -
v_call: TRBV12-3/TRBV12-4
cdr3_length: 13
cdr3_nt: TGTGCCAGCAGTTTTACCCACACAGATACGCAGTATTTT
cdr3_aa: CASSFTHTDTQYF

clone_size: -
j_call: TRBJ2-5
d_call: TRBD2
v_call: TRBV12-3/TRBV12-4
cdr3_length: 13
cdr3_nt: TGTGCCAGCAGTTCTAGCGGGAAAGAGACCCAGTACTTC
cdr3_aa: CASSSSGKETQYF

clone_size: -
j_call: TRBJ2-3
d_call: -
v_call: TRBV24-1
cdr3_length: 18
cdr3_nt: TGTGCCACCAGTGAGACGGGGGACCGGGACAGCGCAGGGGATACGCAGTATTTT
cdr3_aa: CATSETGDRDSAGDTQYF

clone_size: -
j_call: TRBJ2-7
d_call: TRBD1
v_call: TRBV10-1
cdr3_length: 15
cdr3_nt: TGCGCCAGCAGTGAGGGGACAGGGGCAAACTACGAGCAGTACTTC
cdr3_aa: CASSEGTGANYEQYF

clone_size: -
j_call: TRBJ2-3
d_call: TRBD2
v_call: TRBV11-2
cdr3_length: 17
cdr3_nt: TGTGCCAGCAGCTTAGATACACTAGCGCCGACCACAGATACGCAGTATTTT
cdr3_aa: CASSLDTLAPTTDTQYF

clone_size: few
j_call: TRBJ2-1
d_call: TRBD2
v_call: TRBV4-2
cdr3_length: 17
cdr3_nt: TGTGCCAGCAGCCTACTAGCCGGGACTAGCGGAGACAATGAGCAGTTCTTC
cdr3_aa: CASSLLAGTSGDNEQFF

clone_size: -
j_call: TRBJ2-7
d_call: -
v_call: TRBV28
cdr3_length: 14
cdr3_nt: TGTGCCAGCAGCGCCCACAGGGCGGTCTACGAGCAGTACTTC
cdr3_aa: CASSAHRAVYEQYF

clone_size: few
j_call: TRBJ2-1
d_call: TRBD2
v_call: TRBV5-6
cdr3_length: 15
cdr3_nt: TGTGCCAGCAGACAAGGACTAGCGGGAGATAATGAGCAGTTCTTC
cdr3_aa: CASRQGLAGDNEQFF

clone_size: -
j_call: TRBJ2-7
d_call: -
v_call: TRBV4-3
cdr3_length: 18
cdr3_nt: TGCGCCAGCAGCCAAGATATAATCCGCCTGGGGATTTCTTACGAGCAGTACTTC
cdr3_aa: CASSQDIIRLGISYEQYF

clone_size: -
j_call: TRBJ2-7
d_call: TRBD1
v_call: TRBV29-1
cdr3_length: 17
cdr3_nt: TGCAGCGTTGGGGATCTTAATGCGGGACAGGGATTTCACGAGCAGTACTTC
cdr3_aa: CSVGDLNAGQGFHEQYF

clone_size: -
j_call: TRBJ1-5
d_call: -
v_call: TRBV20-1
cdr3_length: 18
cdr3_nt: TGCAGTGCTAGAAGCGCAGGTGGAAATTGGTATAGCAATCAGCCCCAGCATTTT
cdr3_aa: CSARSAGGNWYSNQPQHF